This TCR beta chain appears in the sequencing data of a study of CD8 T cells in ankylosing spondylitis. Quantitative molecular-barcoded 5'-RACE generated the TCR beta libraries. TCRdb reprocessed the 5' RACE reads via MiXCR and lists one record per CDR3 protein. The data contain about 160,000 distinct CDR3 sequences, roughly 44% of them singletons. This CDR3 is built from 17 residues. Per the germline V gene, CDR1 is SGHDN and CDR2 is FVKESK. V lost 1 base to trimming and J lost 0 bases, with 13 bases between them. Study-wide results and limits: As reported, disease-linked clones showed significant enrichment in matched ankylosing spondylitis synovial fluid. Disease-linked clones bore a CD8+ phenotype, appearing relatively rarely in peripheral blood.

Notes on this clonotype: Its antigen is not identified.

The TCR sequence derives from a male donor with ankylosing spondylitis. This chain uses TRBV14 with TRBJ1-5; D remains unclear. The sequencing input was synovial fluid, either unsorted or a sorted T cell fraction (not recorded which). For the CDR3, the DNA is TGTGCCAGCAGCCAAGTAGAGGCGGAGTATAGCAATCAGCCCCAGCATTTT. It translates to CASSQVEAEYSNQPQHF. Complete variable domain (other parts from reference TRBV14 and TRBJ1-5): EAGVTQFPSHSVIEKGQTVTLRCDPISGHDNLYWYRRVMGKEIKFLLHFVKESKQDESGMPNNRFLAERTGGTYSTLKVQPAELEDSGVYFCASSQVEAEYSNQPQHFGDGTRLSIL.